This T cell receptor (beta chain) was captured by sequencing in a study of blood T cell repertoires in COVID-19. The wider study: COVID-19 samples, acute and convalescent, were from the United States, Italy and Spain. PBMCs, B-cell-depleted T cells, or T cells were the source of the cDNA or gDNA that made up the material.

As originally analysed: Amplification of reference gene primers was used by the study to estimate nucleated cell counts. The table came from immunoSEQ multiplex PCR; TCRdb's copy has only in-frame clones and leaves some out. V and J calls and clone size are given by that table; D and trimming were obtained from the DNA. The sample shows tens of thousands of clones, around nine tenths of them seen only once. The sequenced material came from peripheral blood. The TCR originated in a woman older than 75 with active or convalescent COVID-19.

The chain's CDR3 is CASRPHPGRRAGNTIYF. DNA for the CDR3: TGTGCCAGCAGGCCTCATCCCGGACGGAGGGCTGGAAACACCATATATTTT. The rearrangement joins TRBV7-8 to TRBJ1-3; D unresolved. Trimming shortened V by 6 bases and J by 2 bases, and 20 bases separated the two germline ends. The CDR3 has 17 residues. Germline CDR1 reads SGHVS; CDR2 reads FQNEAQ.